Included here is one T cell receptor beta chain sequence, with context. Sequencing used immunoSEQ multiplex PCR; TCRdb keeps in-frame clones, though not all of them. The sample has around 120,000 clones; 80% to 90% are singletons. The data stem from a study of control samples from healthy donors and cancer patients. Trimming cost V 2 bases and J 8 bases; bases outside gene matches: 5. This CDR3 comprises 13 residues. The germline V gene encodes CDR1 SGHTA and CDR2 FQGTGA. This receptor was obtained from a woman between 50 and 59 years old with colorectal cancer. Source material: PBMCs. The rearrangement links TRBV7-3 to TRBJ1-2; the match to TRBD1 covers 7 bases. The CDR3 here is CASSLAGGGGYTF. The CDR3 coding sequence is TGTGCCAGCAGCTTAGCTGGAGGGGGCGGCTACACCTTC.